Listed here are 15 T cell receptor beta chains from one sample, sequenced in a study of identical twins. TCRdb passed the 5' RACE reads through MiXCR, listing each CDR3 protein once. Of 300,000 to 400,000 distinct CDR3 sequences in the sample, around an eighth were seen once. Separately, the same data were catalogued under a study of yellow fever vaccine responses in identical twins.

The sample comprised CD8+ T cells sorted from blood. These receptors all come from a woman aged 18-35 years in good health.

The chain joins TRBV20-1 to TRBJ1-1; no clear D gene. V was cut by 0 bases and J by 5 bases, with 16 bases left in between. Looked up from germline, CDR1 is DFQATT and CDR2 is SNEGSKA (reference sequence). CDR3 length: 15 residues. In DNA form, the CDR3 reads TGCAGTGCTAGAGAATCATTCCAGATGTGTACTGAAGCTTTCTTT. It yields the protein CSARESFQMCTEAFF.

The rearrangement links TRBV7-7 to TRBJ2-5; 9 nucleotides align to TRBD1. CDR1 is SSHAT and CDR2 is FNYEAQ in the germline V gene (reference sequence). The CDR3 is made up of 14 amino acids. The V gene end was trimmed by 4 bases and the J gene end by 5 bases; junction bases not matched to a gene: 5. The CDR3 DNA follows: TGTGCCAGCAGCTCCCAGACAGGGGGGGAGACCCAGTACTTC. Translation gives CASSSQTGGETQYF.

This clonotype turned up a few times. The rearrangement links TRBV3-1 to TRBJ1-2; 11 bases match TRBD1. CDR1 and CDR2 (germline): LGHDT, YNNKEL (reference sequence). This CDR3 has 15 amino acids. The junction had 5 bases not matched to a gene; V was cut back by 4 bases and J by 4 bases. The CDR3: CASSPYGQGAYGYTF. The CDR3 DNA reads TGTGCCAGCAGCCCTTACGGACAGGGGGCCTATGGCTACACCTTC. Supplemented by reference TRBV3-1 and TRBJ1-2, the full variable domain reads DTAVSQTPKYLVTQMGNDKSIKCEQNLGHDTMYWYKQDSKKFLKIMFSYNNKELIINETVPNRFSPKSPDKAHLNLHINSLELGDSAVYFCASSPYGQGAYGYTFGSGTRLTVV.

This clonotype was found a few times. The CDR3 protein is CASSNQDRGLVHADGYTF. CDR3 DNA sequence: TGTGCCAGCAGCAACCAGGACAGGGGGCTTGTTCATGCTGATGGCTACACCTTC. V gene TRBV11-1 combines with J gene TRBJ1-2; 11 nucleotides match TRBD1. The CDR3 totals 18 residues. The germline V gene encodes CDR1 SGHAT and CDR2 FQDESV (reference sequence). Trimming cost V 5 bases and J 6 bases; bases outside gene matches: 17.

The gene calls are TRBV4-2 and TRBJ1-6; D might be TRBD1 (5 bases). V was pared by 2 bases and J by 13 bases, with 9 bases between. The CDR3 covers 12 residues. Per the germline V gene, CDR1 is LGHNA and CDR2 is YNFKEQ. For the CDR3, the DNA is TGTGCCAGCAGCCAATTGGGGGGGCCCCTCCACTTT. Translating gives CASSQLGGPLHF.

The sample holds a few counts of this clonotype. This CDR3 reads CASSFSATNEKLFF. CDR3 sequence (DNA): TGTGCCAGCAGTTTCTCTGCAACTAATGAAAAACTGTTTTTT. The chain recombines TRBV12-3 or TRBV12-4 with TRBJ1-4; D not resolved. This CDR3 region has 14 residues. Between the trimmed V and J ends, which lost 3 bases and 0 bases, there was a span of 5 bases.

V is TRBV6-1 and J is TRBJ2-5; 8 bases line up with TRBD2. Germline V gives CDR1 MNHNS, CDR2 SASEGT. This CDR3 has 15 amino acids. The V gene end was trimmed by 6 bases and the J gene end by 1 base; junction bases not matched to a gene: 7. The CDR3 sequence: CASSVSGGSQETQYF. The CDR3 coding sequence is TGTGCCAGCAGCGTCTCGGGAGGGTCCCAAGAGACCCAGTACTTC.

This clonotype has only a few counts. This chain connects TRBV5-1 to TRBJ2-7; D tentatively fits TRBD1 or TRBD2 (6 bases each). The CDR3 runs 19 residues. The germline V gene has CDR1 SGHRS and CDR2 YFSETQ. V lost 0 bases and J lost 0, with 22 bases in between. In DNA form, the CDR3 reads TGCGCCAGCAGCTTGGAAGGGGGTGCGTTAGCGGAACCCTCCTACGAGCAGTACTTC. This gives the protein CASSLEGGALAEPSYEQYF.

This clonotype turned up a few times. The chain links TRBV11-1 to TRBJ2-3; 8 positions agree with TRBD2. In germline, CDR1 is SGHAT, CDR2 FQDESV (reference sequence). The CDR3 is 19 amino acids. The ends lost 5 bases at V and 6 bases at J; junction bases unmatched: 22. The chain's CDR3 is CASSPGTVAGILGGDTQYF. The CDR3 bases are TGTGCCAGCAGCCCCGGGACGGTAGCGGGAATCCTTGGGGGCGATACGCAGTATTTT.

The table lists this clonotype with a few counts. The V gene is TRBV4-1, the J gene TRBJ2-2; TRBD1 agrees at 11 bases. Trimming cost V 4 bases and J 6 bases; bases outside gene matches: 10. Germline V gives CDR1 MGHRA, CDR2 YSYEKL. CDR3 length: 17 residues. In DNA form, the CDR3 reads TGCGCCAGCAGCCTTCTCCCGGGACAGGGGGTTCCCGGGGAGCTGTTTTTT. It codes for CASSLLPGQGVPGELFF.

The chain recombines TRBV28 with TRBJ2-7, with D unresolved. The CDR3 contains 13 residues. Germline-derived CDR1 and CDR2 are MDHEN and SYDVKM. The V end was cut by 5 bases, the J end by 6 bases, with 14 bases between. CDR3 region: CASSLAISSEQYF. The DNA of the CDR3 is TGTGCCAGCAGTCTGGCGATTTCAAGCGAGCAGTACTTC.

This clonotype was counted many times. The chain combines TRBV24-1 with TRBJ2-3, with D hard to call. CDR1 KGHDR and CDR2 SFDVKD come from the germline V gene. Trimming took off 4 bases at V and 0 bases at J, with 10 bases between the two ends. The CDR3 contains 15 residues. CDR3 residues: CATSDPDESTDTQYF. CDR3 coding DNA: TGTGCCACCAGTGACCCCGACGAAAGCACAGATACGCAGTATTTT.

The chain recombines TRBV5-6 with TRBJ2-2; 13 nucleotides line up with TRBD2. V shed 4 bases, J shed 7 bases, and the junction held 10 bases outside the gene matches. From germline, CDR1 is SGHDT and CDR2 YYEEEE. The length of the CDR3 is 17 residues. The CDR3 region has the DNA TGTGCCAGCAGCGCGATACTAGCGGGAGGGCCTGACGGGGAGCTGTTTTTT. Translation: CASSAILAGGPDGELFF.

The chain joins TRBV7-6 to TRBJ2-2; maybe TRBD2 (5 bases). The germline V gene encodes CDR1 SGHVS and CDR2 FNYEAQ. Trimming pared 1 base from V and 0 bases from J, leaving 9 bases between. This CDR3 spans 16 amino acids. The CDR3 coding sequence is TGTGCCAGCAGCTTAGAGGCGGGCACGAACACCGGGGAGCTGTTTTTT. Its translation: CASSLEAGTNTGELFF.

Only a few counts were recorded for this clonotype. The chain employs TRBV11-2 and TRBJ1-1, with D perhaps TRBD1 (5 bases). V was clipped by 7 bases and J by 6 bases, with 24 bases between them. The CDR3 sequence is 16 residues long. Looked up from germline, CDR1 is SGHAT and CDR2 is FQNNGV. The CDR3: CASKGLWGSRAAEAFF. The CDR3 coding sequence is TGTGCCAGCAAGGGGCTCTGGGGTTCCCGGGCGGCTGAAGCTTTCTTT.